The rows below give T cell receptor beta chains drawn from one sample of a study of CD8+CD57+ T cells in acquired aplastic anemia. TCRdb reanalysed the reads using MiXCR and keeps one entry per CDR3 protein. The sample yields roughly 500,000 distinct CDR3 sequences, around 30% seen once. Material for sequencing was sorted CD4+, CD8+, or CD8+CD57+ T cells (not recorded which) from PBMCs. The origin of the receptors is a human donor with aplastic anemia. The CDR3 runs from the conserved cysteine through the conserved F or W. A D gene is named only where the DNA matches it firmly. Expanded clones are given a class, and other clones once, few, many or no size at all.

TRBD1	TRBJ1-6	.	TRBV20-1	TGCAGTGCTAGGGGGACAGAACCAACTATCAATTCACCCCTCCACTTT	CSARGTEPTINSPLHF
.	TRBJ1-1	.	TRBV25-1	TGTGCCAGCAGCAAAAAAGGGGGAACTGAAGCTTTCTTT	CASSKKGGTEAFF
TRBD1	TRBJ2-7	few	TRBV11-3	TGTGCCAGCAGCCCCGGGACAGGGGGCTTCTACGAGCAGTACTTC	CASSPGTGGFYEQYF
.	TRBJ1-6	few	TRBV2	TGTGCCAGCACGCTCTTGGACAGCCGGGGTTTGTCACCCCTCCACTTT	CASTLLDSRGLSPLHF
TRBD1	TRBJ1-6	.	TRBV7-3	TGCGCCAGCAGCCAGACGGGGCCCCGGACAGGGGGCTTGTCACCCCTCCACTTT	CASSQTGPRTGGLSPLHF
TRBD2	TRBJ2-5	many	TRBV7-2	TGTGCCAGCAGCTTAAGAAGCGGGGGCCAAGAGACCCAGTACTTC	CASSLRSGGQETQYF
.	TRBJ2-5	few	TRBV7-6	TGTGCCAGCAGACCCATCCTAGCGAAAGGGGGGGAGACCCAGTACTTC	CASRPILAKGGETQYF
.	TRBJ2-3	.	TRBV10-3	TGTGCCATGAGCCCAGGGGGGAGCACAGATACGCAGTATTTT	CAMSPGGSTDTQYF
.	TRBJ2-5	.	TRBV2	TGTGCCAGCAGCGTAGCGGTAGGTTTAGTTGGGCAAGAGACCCAGTACTTC	CASSVAVGLVGQETQYF
.	TRBJ2-1	many	TRBV24-1	TGTGCCACCAGCAGACTAAACAATGAGCAGTTCTTC	CATSRLNNEQFF
.	TRBJ1-6	.	TRBV10-3	TGTGCCATCAGTCTAAAATTTAATTCACCCCTCCACTTT	CAISLKFNSPLHF
TRBD1	TRBJ1-2	many	TRBV2	TGTGCCAGCAGTGACAGGGGGAACTATGGCTACACCTTC	CASSDRGNYGYTF
.	TRBJ2-1	many	TRBV29-1	TGCAGCGTTGTAAGAGGGGGAAACTTTGAGCAGTTCTTC	CSVVRGGNFEQFF
TRBD1	TRBJ2-3	many	TRBV11-2	TGTGCCAGCAGCTTAAAGACAGGGTTCACAGATACGCAGTATTTT	CASSLKTGFTDTQYF
.	TRBJ2-5	.	TRBV3-1	TGTGCCAGCAGCCAAAGTTCCCTAGCTCAAGAGACCCAGTACTTC	CASSQSSLAQETQYF
.	TRBJ2-5	.	TRBV24-1	TGTGCCACCAGTGACTATCAGGGGAAGACCCAGTACTTC	CATSDYQGKTQYF
TRBD1	TRBJ1-1	few	TRBV10-3	TGTGCCATCACTAACAGTTTTGGACAGGGGTCGAACACTGAAGCTTTCTTT	CAITNSFGQGSNTEAFF
TRBD1	TRBJ1-1	many	TRBV19	TGTGCCAGTATGAGGTGGGACAGGGAGAACACTGAAGCTTTCTTT	CASMRWDRENTEAFF
.	TRBJ1-6	many	TRBV2	TGTGCCAGCAGTGGAATGGGCGGTAATTCACCCCTCCACTTT	CASSGMGGNSPLHF
.	TRBJ1-4	many	TRBV15	TGTGCCACCAGCAGAGCCCCGGGATCTAATGAAAAACTGTTTTTT	CATSRAPGSNEKLFF
.	TRBJ2-1	.	TRBV20-1	TGCAGTGCTATTAGCGGATACAATGAGCAGCTCTTC	CSAISGYNEQLF
.	TRBJ1-2	.	TRBV24-1	TGTGCCACCAGTTGGGGAATTGGCTACACCTTC	CATSWGIGYTF
.	TRBJ1-1	few	TRBV2	TGTGCCAGCAGTGAACGAGAGGGGATGAACACTGAAGCTTTCTTT	CASSEREGMNTEAFF
.	TRBJ1-1	.	TRBV27	TGTGCCAGCAGTCAAGACCCGATGAACACTGAAGCTTTCTTT	CASSQDPMNTEAFF
TRBD1	TRBJ1-2	few	TRBV19	TGTGCCTCCACGACAGGGGGCGCTTCCTATGGCTACACCTTC	CASTTGGASYGYTF
.	TRBJ1-2	few	TRBV19	TGTGCCAGTAATGTCGGGACGGAATTTCCTATCTATGGCTACACCTTC	CASNVGTEFPIYGYTF
TRBD2	TRBJ2-5	.	TRBV25-1	TGTGCCAGCTCCCGTTTTAGCGGGGGGGCAGGGCAAGAGACCCAGTACTTC	CASSRFSGGAGQETQYF
.	TRBJ2-7	.	TRBV7-3	TGTGCCAGCAGCCCATGGGGCTACGAGCAGTACTTC	CASSPWGYEQYF
TRBD2	TRBJ2-3	few	TRBV19	TGTGCCAGTAGTACCTTCCCGGGACTAGCGGGGAGTGGGGATACGCAGTATTTT	CASSTFPGLAGSGDTQYF
.	TRBJ2-7	many	TRBV6-1	TGTGCCAGCAGTGAATTCGCCGAGCAGTACTTC	CASSEFAEQYF
.	TRBJ1-2	many	TRBV19	TGTGCCACTCAAGTTAGGGGCACCTATGGCTACACCTTC	CATQVRGTYGYTF
.	TRBJ1-6	many	TRBV10-2	TGCGCCAGCAGTCCCCCAGGGATTAGGATTTCACCCCTCCACTTT	CASSPPGIRISPLHF
TRBD1	TRBJ1-5	many	TRBV12-3/TRBV12-4	TGTGCCAGCAGTGCCCAGGGGGCCTCGGGCAATCAGCCCCAGCATTTT	CASSAQGASGNQPQHF
.	TRBJ1-4	.	TRBV7-8	TGTGCCAGCAGCTATGGGGAAAAACTGTTTTTT	CASSYGEKLFF
TRBD2	TRBJ2-2	once	TRBV15	TGTGCCACCAGCAGAGGCAGCGGGGGTGCCGGGGAGCTGTTTTTT	CATSRGSGGAGELFF
TRBD2	TRBJ2-3	.	TRBV19	TGTGCCAGTACCCTAGCGGGGGGTAGCACAGATACGCAGTATTTT	CASTLAGGSTDTQYF
.	TRBJ1-1	few	TRBV2	TGTGCCAGCAGCCCAGAAGGGGGAACTGAAGCTTTCTTT	CASSPEGGTEAFF
.	TRBJ2-3	.	TRBV11-2	TGTGCCAGCAGAACTGTTAAAGGGGAAACCACAGATACGCAGTATTTT	CASRTVKGETTDTQYF
.	TRBJ1-5	many	TRBV12-3/TRBV12-4	TGTGCCAGCAGTTTAGGACTCATCAGCCAGCCCCAGCATTTT	CASSLGLISQPQHF
.	TRBJ1-5	.	TRBV7-9	TGTGCCAGCAGCTCTACAGGACTTCGGGATCAGCCCCAGCATTTT	CASSSTGLRDQPQHF
TRBD1	TRBJ1-5	many	TRBV20-1	TGCAGTGCTCGGAGGACAGGGCCCTATCAGCCCCAGCATTTT	CSARRTGPYQPQHF
.	TRBJ2-7	few	TRBV12-3/TRBV12-4	TGTGCCAGCACTGTTAACCTAGCGAGCTACTACGAGCAGTACTTC	CASTVNLASYYEQYF
TRBD1	TRBJ1-1	.	TRBV2	TGTGCCAGCAGTGGGAGCGACAGGGGGGCTTTCTTT	CASSGSDRGAFF
TRBD1	TRBJ2-7	.	TRBV2	TGTGCCAGCAGTGAAGGAGGACAGGGAGAGCAGTACTTC	CASSEGGQGEQYF
.	TRBJ2-3	.	TRBV3-1	TGTGCCAGCAGCCAAGACCGGGGAGCGCAGTATTTT	CASSQDRGAQYF
TRBD2	TRBJ2-2	.	TRBV30	TGTGCCTGCAAACCCAGGACTAGCGGGAGTCCGCGGCGCAGCGGGGAGCTGTTTTTT	CACKPRTSGSPRRSGELFF
.	TRBJ2-3	.	TRBV9	TGTGCCAGCAGCGTAGCAGGTCGAGCGGGTATGGGAGTTAATACGCAGTATTTT	CASSVAGRAGMGVNTQYF
.	TRBJ1-2	.	TRBV11-1	TGTGCCAGCAGCTCGGGACCGAGGACCTTAGCTAACTATGGCTACACCTTC	CASSSGPRTLANYGYTF
.	TRBJ2-7	many	TRBV29-1	TGCAGCGTTGTCGGCGGTGACTACGAGCAGTACTTC	CSVVGGDYEQYF